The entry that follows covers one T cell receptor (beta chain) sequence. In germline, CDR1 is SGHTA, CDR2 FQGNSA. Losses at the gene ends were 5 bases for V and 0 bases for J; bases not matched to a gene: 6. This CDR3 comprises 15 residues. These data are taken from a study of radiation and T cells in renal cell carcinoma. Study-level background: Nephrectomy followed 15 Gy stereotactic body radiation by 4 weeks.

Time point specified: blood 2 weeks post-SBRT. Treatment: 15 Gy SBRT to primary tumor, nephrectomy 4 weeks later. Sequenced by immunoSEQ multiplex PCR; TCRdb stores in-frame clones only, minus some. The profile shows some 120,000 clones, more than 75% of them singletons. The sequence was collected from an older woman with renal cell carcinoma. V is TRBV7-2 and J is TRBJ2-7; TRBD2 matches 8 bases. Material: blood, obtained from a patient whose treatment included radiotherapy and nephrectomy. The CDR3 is CASSLLAAYSYEQYF. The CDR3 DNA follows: TGTGCCAGCAGCCTACTAGCGGCCTACTCCTACGAGCAGTACTTC. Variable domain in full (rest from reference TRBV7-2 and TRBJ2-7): GAGVSQSPSNKVTEKGKDVELRCDPISGHTALYWYRQSLGQGLEFLIYFQGNSAPDKSGLPSDRFSAERTGGSVSTLTIQRTQQEDSAVYLCASSLLAAYSYEQYFGPGTRLTVT.